This T cell receptor beta chain was documented in a study of blood T cell repertoires in COVID-19. Study-level background: Whether acute or convalescent, the COVID-19 samples came from the United States, Italy and Spain. PBMCs, B-cell-depleted T cells, or T cells provided the cDNA or gDNA that made up the material.

Germline values: CDR1 SGHAT, CDR2 FQNNGV. V was pared by 2 bases and J by 2 bases, with 19 bases between. The CDR3 totals 17 residues. The table came from immunoSEQ multiplex PCR; TCRdb's copy has only in-frame clones and leaves some out. Of 310,000 or so clones in the sample, roughly 90% were seen once. Those enrolled in Seattle joined during active infection and were followed longitudinally afterward. The TCR comes from a man aged 25 to 45 with COVID-19, enrolled during active disease. The rearrangement joins TRBV11-2 to TRBJ2-7; D not resolved. The sample consisted of peripheral blood. CDR3 sequence: CASSLPVRMETTYEQYF. DNA of the CDR3: TGTGCCAGCAGCTTACCCGTGAGAATGGAGACCACCTACGAGCAGTACTTC.